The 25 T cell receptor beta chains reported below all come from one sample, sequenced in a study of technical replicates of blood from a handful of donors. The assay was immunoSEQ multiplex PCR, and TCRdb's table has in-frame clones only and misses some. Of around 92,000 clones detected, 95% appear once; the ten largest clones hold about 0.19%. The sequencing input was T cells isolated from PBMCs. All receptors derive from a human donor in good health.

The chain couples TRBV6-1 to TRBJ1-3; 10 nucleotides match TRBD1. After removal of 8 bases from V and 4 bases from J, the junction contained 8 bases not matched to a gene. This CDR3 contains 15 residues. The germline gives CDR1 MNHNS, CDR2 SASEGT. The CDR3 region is CASSRQGASGNTIYF. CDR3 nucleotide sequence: TGTGCCAGCTCACGACAGGGGGCGTCCGGAAACACCATATATTTT.

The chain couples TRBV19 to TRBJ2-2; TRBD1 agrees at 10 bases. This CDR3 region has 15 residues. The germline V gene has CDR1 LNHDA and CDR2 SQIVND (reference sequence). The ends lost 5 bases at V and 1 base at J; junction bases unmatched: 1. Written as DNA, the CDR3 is TGTGCCAGTAGTGGGACAGGGGAGAACACCGGGGAGCTGTTTTTT. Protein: CASSGTGENTGELFF. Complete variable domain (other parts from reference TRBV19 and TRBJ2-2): DGGITQSPKYLFRKEGQNVTLSCEQNLNHDAMYWYRQDPGQGLRLIYYSQIVNDFQKGDIAEGYSVSREKKESFPLTVTSAQKNPTAFYLCASSGTGENTGELFFGEGSRLTVL.

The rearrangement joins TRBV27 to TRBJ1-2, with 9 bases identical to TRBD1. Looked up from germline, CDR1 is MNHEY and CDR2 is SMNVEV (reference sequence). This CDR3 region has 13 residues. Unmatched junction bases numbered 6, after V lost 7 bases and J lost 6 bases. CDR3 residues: CASTNDRGDGYTF. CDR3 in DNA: TGTGCCAGCACCAATGACAGGGGGGATGGCTACACCTTC.

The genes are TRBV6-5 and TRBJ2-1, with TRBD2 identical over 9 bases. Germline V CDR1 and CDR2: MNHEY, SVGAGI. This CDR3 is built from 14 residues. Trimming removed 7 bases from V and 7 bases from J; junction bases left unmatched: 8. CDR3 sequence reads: CASTLAGAGNEQFF. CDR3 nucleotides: TGTGCCAGCACCTTAGCGGGAGCAGGTAATGAGCAGTTCTTC.

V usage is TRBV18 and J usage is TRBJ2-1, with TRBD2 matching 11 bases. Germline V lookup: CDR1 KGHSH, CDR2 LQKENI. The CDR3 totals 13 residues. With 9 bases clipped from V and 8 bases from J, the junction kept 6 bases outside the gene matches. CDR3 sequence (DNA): TGTGCCAGACCGAAACTAGCGGGAGATGAGCAGTTCTTC. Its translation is CARPKLAGDEQFF.

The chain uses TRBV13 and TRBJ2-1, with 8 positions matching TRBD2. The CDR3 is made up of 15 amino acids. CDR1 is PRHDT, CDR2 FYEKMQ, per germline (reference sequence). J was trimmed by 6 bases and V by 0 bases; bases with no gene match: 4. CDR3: CASSLGQTSANEQFF. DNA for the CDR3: TGTGCCAGCAGCTTAGGTCAGACTAGCGCCAATGAGCAGTTCTTC.

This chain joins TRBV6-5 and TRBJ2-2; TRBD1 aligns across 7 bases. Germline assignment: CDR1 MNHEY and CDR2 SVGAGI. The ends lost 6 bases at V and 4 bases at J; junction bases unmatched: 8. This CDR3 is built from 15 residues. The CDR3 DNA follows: TGTGCCAGCAGACGGTGGACAGGAAGCACCGGGGAGCTGTTTTTT. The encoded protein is CASRRWTGSTGELFF.

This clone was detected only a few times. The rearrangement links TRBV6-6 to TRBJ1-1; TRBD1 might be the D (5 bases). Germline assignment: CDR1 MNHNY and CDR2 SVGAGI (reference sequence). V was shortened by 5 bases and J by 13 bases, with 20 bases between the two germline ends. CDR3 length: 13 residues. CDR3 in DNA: TGTGCCAGCAGTACTCGGGAGGACAAGAAAGATTTCTTT. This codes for CASSTREDKKDFF.

The CDR3 spells CASSLYRGHAVDYGYTF. As DNA, the CDR3 is TGTGCCAGCAGCTTATACAGGGGGCACGCGGTGGACTATGGCTACACCTTC. The chain employs TRBV11-2 and TRBJ1-2; 9 bases are shared with TRBD1. Germline V gene data show CDR1 as SGHAT and CDR2 as FQNNGV. The CDR3 consists of 17 residues. The junction had 10 bases not matched to a gene; V was cut back by 2 bases and J by 3 bases.

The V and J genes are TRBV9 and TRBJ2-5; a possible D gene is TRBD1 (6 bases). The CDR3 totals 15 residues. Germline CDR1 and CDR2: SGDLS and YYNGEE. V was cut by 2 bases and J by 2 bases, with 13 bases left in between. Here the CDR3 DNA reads TGTGCCAGCAGCGTTTTCGGACAGTTACAAGAGACCCAGTACTTC. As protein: CASSVFGQLQETQYF.

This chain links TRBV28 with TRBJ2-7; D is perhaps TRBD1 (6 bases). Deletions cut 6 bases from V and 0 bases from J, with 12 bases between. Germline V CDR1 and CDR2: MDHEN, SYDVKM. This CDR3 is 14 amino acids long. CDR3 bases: TGTGCCAGCAGCCAAGGGGGTAGCTCCTACGAGCAGTACTTC. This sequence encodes CASSQGGSSYEQYF.

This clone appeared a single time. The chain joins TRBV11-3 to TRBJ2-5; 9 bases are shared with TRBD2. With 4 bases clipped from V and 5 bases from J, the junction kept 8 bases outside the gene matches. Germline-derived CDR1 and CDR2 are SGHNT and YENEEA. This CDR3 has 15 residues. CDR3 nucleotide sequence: TGTGCCAGCAGCTCCCGACCTGGACTAGCGGAGACCCAGTACTTC. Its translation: CASSSRPGLAETQYF.

CDR3 protein: CASSQGVGQRKDLSSYEQYF. The CDR3 region has the DNA TGTGCCAGCAGCCAAGGTGTGGGACAGCGAAAGGACTTAAGCTCCTACGAGCAGTACTTC. V usage is TRBV4-2 and J usage is TRBJ2-7; TRBD1 agrees at 7 bases. Trimming removed 1 base from V and 0 bases from J; junction bases left unmatched: 18. The CDR3 is made up of 20 amino acids. Germline V gene lookup returns CDR1 LGHNA and CDR2 YNFKEQ.

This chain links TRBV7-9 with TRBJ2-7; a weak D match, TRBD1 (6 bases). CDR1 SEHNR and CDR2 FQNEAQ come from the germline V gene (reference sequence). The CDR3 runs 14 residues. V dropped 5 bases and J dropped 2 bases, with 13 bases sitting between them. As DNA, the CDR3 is TGTGCCAGCAGCCCAGGGACAAGGCCCTACGAGCAGTACTTC. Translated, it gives CASSPGTRPYEQYF.

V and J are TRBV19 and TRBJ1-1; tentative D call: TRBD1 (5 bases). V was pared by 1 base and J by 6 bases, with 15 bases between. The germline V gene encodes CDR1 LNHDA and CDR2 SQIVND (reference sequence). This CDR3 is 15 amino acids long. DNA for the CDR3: TGTGCCAGTAGTATAGTCCAGGGCCCGGCGGCTGAAGCTTTCTTT. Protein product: CASSIVQGPAAEAFF.

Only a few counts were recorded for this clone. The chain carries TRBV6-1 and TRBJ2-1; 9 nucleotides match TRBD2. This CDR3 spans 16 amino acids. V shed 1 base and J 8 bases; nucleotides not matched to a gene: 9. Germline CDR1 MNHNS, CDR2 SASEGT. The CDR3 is CASSEVGGGGAHEQFF. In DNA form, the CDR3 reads TGTGCCAGCAGTGAAGTCGGAGGCGGGGGGGCCCATGAGCAGTTCTTC.

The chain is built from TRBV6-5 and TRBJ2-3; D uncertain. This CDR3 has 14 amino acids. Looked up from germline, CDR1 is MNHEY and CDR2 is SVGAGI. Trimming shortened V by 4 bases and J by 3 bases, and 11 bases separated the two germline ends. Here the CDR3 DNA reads TGTGCCAGCAGTTTAGAGATCCGGACAGATACGCAGTATTTT. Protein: CASSLEIRTDTQYF.

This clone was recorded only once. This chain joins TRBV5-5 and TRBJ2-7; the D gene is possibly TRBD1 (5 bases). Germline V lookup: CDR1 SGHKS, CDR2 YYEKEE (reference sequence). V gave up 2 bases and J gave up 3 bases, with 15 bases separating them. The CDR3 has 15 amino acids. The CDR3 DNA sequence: TGTGCCAGCAGCTTTAGTAGGGGATGGGACTACGAGCAGTACTTC. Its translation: CASSFSRGWDYEQYF.

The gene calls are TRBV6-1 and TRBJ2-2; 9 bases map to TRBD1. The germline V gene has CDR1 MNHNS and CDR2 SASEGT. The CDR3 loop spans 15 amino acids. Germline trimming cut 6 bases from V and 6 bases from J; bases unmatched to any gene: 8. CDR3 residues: CASRPGTGSSGELFF. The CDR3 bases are TGTGCCAGCAGACCCGGGACAGGGAGTTCCGGGGAGCTGTTTTTT.

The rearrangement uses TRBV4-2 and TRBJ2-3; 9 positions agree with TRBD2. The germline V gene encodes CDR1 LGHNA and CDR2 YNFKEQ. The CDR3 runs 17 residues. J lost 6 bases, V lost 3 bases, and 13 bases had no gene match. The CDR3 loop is CASSQADAGLAKDTQYF. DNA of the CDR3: TGTGCCAGCAGCCAGGCAGATGCGGGACTAGCAAAGGATACGCAGTATTTT.

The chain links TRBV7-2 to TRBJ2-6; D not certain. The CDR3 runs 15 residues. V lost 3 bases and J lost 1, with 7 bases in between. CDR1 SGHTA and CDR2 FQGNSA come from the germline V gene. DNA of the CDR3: TGTGCCAGCAGCTTTTTAACTTCTGGGGCCAACGTCCTGACTTTC. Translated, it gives CASSFLTSGANVLTF. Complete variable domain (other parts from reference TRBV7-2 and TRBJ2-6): GAGVSQSPSNKVTEKGKDVELRCDPISGHTALYWYRQSLGQGLEFLIYFQGNSAPDKSGLPSDRFSAERTGGSVSTLTIQRTQQEDSAVYLCASSFLTSGANVLTFGAGSRLTVL.

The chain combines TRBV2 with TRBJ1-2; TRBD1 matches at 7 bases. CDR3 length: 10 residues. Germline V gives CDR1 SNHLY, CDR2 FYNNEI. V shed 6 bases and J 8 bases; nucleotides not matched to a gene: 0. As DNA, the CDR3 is TGTGCCAGCAGGACAGGGGGCTACACCTTC. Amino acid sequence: CASRTGGYTF.

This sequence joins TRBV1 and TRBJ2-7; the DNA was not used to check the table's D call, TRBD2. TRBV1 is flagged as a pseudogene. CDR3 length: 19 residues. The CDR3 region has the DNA TGCACCAGCAGCCAAACCGGGACTAGCGGGAGGCATGGGGACCACGAGCAGTACTTC. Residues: CTSSQTGTSGRHGDHEQYF.

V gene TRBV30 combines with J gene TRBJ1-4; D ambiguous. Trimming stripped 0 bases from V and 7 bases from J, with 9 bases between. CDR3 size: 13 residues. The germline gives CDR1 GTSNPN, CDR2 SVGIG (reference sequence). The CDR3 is CAWSVRFGEKLFF. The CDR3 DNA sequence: TGTGCCTGGAGTGTACGATTCGGTGAAAAACTGTTTTTT. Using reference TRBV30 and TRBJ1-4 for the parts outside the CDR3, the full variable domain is SQTIHQWPATLVQPVGSPLSLECTVEGTSNPNLYWYRQAAGRGLQLLFYSVGIGQISSEVPQNLSASRPQDRQFILSSKKLLLSDSGFYLCAWSVRFGEKLFFGSGTQLSVL.

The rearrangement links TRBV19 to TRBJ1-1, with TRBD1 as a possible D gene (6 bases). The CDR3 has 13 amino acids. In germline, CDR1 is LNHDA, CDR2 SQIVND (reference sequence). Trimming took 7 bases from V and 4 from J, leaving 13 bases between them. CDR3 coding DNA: TGTGCCAGTAATAGGGGGTCGGTCACTGAAGCTTTCTTT. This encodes CASNRGSVTEAFF.